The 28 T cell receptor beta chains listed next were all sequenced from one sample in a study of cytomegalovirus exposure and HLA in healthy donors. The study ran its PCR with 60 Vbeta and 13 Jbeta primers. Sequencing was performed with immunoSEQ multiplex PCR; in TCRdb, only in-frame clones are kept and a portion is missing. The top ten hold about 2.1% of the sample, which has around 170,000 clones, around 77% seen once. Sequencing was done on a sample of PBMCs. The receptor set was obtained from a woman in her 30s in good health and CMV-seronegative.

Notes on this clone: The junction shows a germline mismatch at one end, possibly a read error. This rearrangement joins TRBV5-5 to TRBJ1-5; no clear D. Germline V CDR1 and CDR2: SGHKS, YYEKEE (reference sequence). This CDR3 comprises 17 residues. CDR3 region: CASSLGLAAYSSQPQHF. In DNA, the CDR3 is TGTGCCAGCAGCTTGGGTTTGGCGGCTTATAGCAGTCAGCCCCAGCATTTT.

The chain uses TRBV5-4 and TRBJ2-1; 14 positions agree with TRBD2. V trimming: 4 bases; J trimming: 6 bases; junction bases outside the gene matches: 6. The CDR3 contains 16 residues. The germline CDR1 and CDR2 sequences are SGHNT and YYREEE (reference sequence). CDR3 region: CASSPGLAGGFNEQFF. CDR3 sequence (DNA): TGTGCCAGCAGCCCCGGACTAGCGGGGGGCTTCAATGAGCAGTTCTTC.

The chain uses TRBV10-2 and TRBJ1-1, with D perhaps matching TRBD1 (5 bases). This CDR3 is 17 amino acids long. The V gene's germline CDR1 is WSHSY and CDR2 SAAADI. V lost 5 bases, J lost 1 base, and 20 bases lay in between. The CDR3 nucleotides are TGCGCCAGCAGTTCCCCCCGGTTCTGGGGCGGGAACACTGAAGCTTTCTTT. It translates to CASSSPRFWGGNTEAFF.

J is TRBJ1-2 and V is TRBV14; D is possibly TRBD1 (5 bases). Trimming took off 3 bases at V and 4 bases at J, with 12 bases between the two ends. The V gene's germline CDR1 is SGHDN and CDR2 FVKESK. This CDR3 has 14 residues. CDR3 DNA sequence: TGTGCCAGCAGCCAGAGAGCGACAGTCTATGGCTACACCTTC. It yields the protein CASSQRATVYGYTF.

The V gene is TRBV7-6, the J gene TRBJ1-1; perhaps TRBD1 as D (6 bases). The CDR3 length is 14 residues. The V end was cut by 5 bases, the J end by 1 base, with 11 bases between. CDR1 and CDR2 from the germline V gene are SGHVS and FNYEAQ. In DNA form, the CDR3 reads TGTGCCAGCAGCGGGGGGGCAGGGAACACTGAAGCTTTCTTT. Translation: CASSGGAGNTEAFF.

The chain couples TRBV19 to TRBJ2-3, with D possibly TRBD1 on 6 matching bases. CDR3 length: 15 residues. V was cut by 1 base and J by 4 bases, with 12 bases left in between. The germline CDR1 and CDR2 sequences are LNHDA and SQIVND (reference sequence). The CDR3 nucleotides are TGTGCCAGTAGTATAGCAGGGGCGGGCGCAGATACGCAGTATTTT. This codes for CASSIAGAGADTQYF.

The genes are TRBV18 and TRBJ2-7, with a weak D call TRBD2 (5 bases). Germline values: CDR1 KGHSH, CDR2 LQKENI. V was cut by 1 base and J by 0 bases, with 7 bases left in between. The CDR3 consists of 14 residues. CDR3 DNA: TGTGCCAGCTCACCACAGGGAGCCTCCTACGAGCAGTACTTC. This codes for CASSPQGASYEQYF. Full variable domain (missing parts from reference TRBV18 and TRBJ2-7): NAGVMQNPRHLVRRRGQEARLRCSPMKGHSHVYWYRQLPEEGLKFMVYLQKENIIDESGMPKERFSAEFPKEGPSILRIQQVVRGDSAAYFCASSPQGASYEQYFGPGTRLTVT.

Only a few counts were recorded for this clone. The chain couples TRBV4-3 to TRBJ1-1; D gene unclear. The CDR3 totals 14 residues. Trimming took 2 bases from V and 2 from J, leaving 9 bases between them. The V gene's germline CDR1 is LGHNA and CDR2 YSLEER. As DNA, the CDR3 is TGCGCCAGCAGCCAATCCCGCAGTAACACTGAAGCTTTCTTT. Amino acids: CASSQSRSNTEAFF.

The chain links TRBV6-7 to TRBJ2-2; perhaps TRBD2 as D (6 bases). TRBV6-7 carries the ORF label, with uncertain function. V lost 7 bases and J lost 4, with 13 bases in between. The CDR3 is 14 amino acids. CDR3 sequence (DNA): TGTGCCAGCACCAACGGGACTCCCACCGGGGAGCTGTTTTTT. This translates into CASTNGTPTGELFF.

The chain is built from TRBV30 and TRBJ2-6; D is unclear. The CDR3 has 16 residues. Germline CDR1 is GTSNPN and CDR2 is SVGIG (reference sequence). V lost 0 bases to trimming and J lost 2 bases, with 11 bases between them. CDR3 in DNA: TGTGCCTGGAGTGTACCGGTCACCCCTGGGGCCAACGTCCTGACTTTC. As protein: CAWSVPVTPGANVLTF.

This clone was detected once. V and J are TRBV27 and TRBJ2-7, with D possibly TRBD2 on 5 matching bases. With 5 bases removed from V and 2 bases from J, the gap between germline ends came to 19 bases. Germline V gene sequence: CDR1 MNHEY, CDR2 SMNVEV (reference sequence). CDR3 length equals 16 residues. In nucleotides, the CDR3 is TGTGCCAGCAGTCGAACTTTGAGGGCCTCGACCTACGAGCAGTACTTC. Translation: CASSRTLRASTYEQYF.

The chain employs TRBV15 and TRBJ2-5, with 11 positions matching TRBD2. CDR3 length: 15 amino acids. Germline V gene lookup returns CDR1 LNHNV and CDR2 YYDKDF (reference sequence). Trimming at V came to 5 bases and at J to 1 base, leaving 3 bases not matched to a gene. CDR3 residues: CATSPSGGSQETQYF. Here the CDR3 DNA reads TGTGCCACCAGCCCTAGCGGGGGGTCCCAAGAGACCCAGTACTTC.

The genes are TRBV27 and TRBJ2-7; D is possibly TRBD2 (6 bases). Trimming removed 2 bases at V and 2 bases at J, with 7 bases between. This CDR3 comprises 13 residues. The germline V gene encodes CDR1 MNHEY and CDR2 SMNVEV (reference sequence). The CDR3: CASSLRGTYEQYF. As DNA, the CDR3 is TGTGCCAGCAGTTTACGGGGGACCTACGAGCAGTACTTC.

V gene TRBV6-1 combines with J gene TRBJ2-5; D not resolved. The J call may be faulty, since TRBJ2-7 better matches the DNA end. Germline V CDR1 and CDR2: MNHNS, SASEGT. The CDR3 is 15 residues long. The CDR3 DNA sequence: TGTGCCAGCAGTGAACCCGACACCTACTCCTACGAGCAGTACTTC. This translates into CASSEPDTYSYEQYF.

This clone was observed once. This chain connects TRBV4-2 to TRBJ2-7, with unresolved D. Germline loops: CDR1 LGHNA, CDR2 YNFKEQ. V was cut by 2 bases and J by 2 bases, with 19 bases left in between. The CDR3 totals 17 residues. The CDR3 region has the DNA TGTGCCAGCAGCCAACCTCCCACCCCAACAGAACCCTACGAGCAGTACTTC. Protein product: CASSQPPTPTEPYEQYF.

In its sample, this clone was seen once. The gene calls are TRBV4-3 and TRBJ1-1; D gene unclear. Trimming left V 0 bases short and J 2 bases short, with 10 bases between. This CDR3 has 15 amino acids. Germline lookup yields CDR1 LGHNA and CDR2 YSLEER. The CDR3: CASSQDQAGNTEAFF. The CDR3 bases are TGCGCCAGCAGCCAAGATCAAGCAGGTAACACTGAAGCTTTCTTT.

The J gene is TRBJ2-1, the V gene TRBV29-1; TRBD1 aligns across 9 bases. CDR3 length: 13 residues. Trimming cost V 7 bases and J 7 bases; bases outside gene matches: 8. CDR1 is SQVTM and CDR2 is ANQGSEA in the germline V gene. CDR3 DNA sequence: TGCAGCGCGGGACAGGGTTGGAAGAATGAGCAGTTCTTC. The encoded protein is CSAGQGWKNEQFF.

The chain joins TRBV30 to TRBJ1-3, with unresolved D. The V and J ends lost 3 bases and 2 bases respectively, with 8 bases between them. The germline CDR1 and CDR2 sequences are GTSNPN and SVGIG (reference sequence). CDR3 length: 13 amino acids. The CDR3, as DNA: TGTGCCTGGAGGGAGTCTACTGGAAACACCATATATTTT. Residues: CAWRESTGNTIYF.

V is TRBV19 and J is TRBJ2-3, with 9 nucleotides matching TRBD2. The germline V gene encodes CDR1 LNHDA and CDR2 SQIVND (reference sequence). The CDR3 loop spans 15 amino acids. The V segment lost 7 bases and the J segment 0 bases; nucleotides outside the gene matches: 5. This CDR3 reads CASKTGTSSTDTQYF. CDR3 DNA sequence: TGTGCCAGTAAAACCGGGACTAGCAGCACAGATACGCAGTATTTT.

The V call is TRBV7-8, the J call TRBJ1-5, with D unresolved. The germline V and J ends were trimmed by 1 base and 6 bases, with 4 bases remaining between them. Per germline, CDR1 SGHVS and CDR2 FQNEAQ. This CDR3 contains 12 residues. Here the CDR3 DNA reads TGTGCCAGCAGCTTAGGAGGTCAGCCCCAGCATTTT. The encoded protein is CASSLGGQPQHF.

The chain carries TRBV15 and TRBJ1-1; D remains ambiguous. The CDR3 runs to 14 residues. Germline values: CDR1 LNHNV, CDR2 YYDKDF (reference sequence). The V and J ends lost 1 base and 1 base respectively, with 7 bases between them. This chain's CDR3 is CATSRVISNTEAFF. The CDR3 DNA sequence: TGTGCCACCAGCAGAGTTATATCGAACACTGAAGCTTTCTTT. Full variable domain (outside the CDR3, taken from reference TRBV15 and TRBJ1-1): DAMVIQNPRYQVTQFGKPVTLSCSQTLNHNVMYWYQQKSSQAPKLLFHYYDKDFNNEADTPDNFQSRRPNTSFCFLDIRSPGLGDTAMYLCATSRVISNTEAFFGQGTRLTVV.

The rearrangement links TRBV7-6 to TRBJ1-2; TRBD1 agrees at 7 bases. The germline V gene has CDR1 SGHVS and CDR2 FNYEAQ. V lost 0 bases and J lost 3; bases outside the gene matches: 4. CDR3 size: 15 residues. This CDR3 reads CASSLATGLDYGYTF. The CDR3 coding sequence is TGTGCCAGCAGCTTAGCGACAGGGCTCGACTATGGCTACACCTTC.

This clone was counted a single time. The CDR3 DNA reads TGCGCCAGCAGCCAAGATTGGCACACCATATATTTT. It translates to CASSQDWHTIYF. The chain combines TRBV4-1 with TRBJ1-3; no clear D gene. The CDR3 spans 12 residues. The V gene lost 0 bases and the J gene lost 8 bases, with 5 bases spanning the gap. Per germline, CDR1 MGHRA and CDR2 YSYEKL.

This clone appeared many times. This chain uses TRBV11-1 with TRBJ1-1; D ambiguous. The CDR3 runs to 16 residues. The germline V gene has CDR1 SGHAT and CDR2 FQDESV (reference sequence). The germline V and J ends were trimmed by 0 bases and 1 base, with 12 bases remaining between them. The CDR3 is CASSLARSGRNTEAFF. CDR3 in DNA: TGTGCCAGCAGCTTAGCCCGCTCGGGGAGGAACACTGAAGCTTTCTTT.

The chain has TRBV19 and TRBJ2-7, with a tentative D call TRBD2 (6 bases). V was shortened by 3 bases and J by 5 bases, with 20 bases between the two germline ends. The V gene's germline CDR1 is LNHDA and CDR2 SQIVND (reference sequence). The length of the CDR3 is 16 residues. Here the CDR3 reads CASSMLRGAGLNEQYF. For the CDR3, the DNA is TGTGCCAGTAGTATGCTCCGCGGAGCGGGTTTGAACGAGCAGTACTTC.

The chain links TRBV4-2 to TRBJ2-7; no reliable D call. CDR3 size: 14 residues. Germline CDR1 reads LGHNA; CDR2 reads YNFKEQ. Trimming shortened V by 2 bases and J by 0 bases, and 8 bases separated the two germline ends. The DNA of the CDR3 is TGTGCCAGCAGCCAAACGACTGTCTCCTACGAGCAGTACTTC. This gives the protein CASSQTTVSYEQYF.

CDR3 nucleotide sequence: TGTGCCGCGGAAACAGGGGGCAAAAACATTCAGTACTTC. Amino acids: CAAETGGKNIQYF. The chain combines TRBV30 with TRBJ2-4; TRBD1 matches 8 bases. This CDR3 region has 13 residues. Germline V CDR1 and CDR2: GTSNPN, SVGIG (reference sequence). Unmatched junction bases numbered 6, after V lost 8 bases and J lost 3 bases.

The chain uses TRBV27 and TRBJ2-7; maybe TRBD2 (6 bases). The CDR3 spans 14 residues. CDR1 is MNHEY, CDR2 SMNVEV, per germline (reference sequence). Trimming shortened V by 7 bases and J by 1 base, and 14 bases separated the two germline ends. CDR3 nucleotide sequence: TGTGCCAGCATCGACCTCGCGGGGTCCTACGAGCAGTACTTC. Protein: CASIDLAGSYEQYF.